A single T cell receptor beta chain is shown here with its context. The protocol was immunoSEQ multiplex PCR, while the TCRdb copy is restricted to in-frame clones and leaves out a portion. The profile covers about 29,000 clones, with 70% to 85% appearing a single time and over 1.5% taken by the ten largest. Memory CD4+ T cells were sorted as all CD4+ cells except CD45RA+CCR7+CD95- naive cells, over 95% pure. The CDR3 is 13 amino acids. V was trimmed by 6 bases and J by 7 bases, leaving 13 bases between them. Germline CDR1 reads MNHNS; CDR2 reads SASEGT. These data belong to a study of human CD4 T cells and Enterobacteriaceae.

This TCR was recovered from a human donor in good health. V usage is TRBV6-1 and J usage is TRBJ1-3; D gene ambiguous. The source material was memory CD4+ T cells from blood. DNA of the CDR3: TGTGCCAGCAGCCCCGGGCTGGTCAACACCATATATTTT. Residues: CASSPGLVNTIYF.